This T cell receptor (beta chain) was recorded in a study of blood T cell repertoires in COVID-19. Study as a whole: Researchers got acute and convalescent COVID-19 samples from the United States, Italy and Spain.

V shed 7 bases and J 1 base; nucleotides not matched to a gene: 10. CDR1 and CDR2 from the germline V gene are SSHAT and FNYEAQ (reference sequence). The CDR3 extends over 15 amino acids. Original processing notes: Estimation of nucleated cell counts relied on the amplification of reference gene primers. The assay was immunoSEQ multiplex PCR, and TCRdb's table has in-frame clones only and misses some. V and J calls and clone size are copied from that table; D and trimming were computed from the DNA. The sample consists of tens of thousands of clones, roughly four fifths of them appearing once. This TCR was sampled from a man aged 50-59 years with COVID-19, enrolled during active disease. V is TRBV7-7 and J is TRBJ2-7; TRBD1 matches 7 bases. The sample consisted of peripheral blood. The CDR3 DNA follows: TGTGCCAGCACCTGGACGGGACAGCCGTCCTACGAGCAGTACTTC. Residues: CASTWTGQPSYEQYF.